The subject of this entry is one TCR beta chain. In the original workflow: Amplification from reference gene primers served as the basis for estimated nucleated cell counts. Repertoires were generated with immunoSEQ multiplex PCR, while TCRdb's copy carries only in-frame clones and drops some. V and J calls and clone size are as listed in that table; D and trimming were resolved from the DNA. The sample yields a few hundred thousand clones, roughly nine tenths seen once. The sample originates from a study of blood T cell repertoires in COVID-19. Whole-study context: T cells, B-cell-depleted T cells, or PBMCs provided the cDNA or gDNA that served as material.

The sample consisted of PBMCs or T cells enriched from blood (not recorded which). The TCR sequence derives from a human donor in a cohort exposed to, infected with or recovered from COVID-19 (not recorded which). The donor label of this sample is uncertain.

The CDR3 is CATSDANRGLTQPQHF. The DNA of the CDR3 is TGTGCCACCAGTGACGCTAACAGGGGGCTGACCCAGCCCCAGCATTTT. This chain links TRBV24-1 with TRBJ1-5, with 9 bases lining up with TRBD1. Germline V gene data show CDR1 as KGHDR and CDR2 as SFDVKD. CDR3 length: 16 amino acids. V shed 4 bases and J 7 bases; nucleotides not matched to a gene: 10.